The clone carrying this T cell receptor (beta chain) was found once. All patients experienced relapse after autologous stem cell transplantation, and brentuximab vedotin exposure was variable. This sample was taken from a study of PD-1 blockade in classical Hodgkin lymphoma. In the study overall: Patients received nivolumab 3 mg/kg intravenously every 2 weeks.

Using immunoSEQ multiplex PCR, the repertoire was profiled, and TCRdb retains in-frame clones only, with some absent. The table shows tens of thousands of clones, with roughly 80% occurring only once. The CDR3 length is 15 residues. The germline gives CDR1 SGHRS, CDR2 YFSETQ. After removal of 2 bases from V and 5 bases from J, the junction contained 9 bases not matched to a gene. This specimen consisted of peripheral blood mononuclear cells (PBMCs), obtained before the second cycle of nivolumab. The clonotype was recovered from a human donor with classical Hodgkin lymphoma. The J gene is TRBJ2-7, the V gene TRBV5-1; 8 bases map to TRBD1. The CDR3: CASSLSPGTGNEQYF. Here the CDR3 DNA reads TGCGCCAGCAGCTTAAGTCCCGGGACAGGCAACGAGCAGTACTTC. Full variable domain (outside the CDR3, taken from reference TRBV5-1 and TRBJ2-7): KAGVTQTPRYLIKTRGQQVTLSCSPISGHRSVSWYQQTPGQGLQFLFEYFSETQRNKGNFPGRFSGRQFSNSRSEMNVSTLELGDSALYLCASSLSPGTGNEQYFGPGTRLTVT.